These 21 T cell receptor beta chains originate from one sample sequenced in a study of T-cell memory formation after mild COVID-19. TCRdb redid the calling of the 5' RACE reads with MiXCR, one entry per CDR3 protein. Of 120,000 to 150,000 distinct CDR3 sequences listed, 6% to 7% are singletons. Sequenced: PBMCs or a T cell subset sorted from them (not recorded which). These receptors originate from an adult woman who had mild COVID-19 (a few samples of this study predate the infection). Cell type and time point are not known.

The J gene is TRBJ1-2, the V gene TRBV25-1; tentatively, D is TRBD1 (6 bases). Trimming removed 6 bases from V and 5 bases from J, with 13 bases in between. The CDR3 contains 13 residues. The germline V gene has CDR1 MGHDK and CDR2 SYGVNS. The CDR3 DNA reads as TGTGCCAGCAGCAGACAGGAGGGTTATGGCTACACCTTC. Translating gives CASSRQEGYGYTF.

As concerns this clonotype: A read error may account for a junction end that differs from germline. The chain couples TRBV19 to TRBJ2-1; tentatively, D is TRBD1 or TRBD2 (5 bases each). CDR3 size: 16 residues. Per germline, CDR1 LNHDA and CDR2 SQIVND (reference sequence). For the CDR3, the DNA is TGTTCCAGTAGTGAGGCCGGGACCCCGGGGTACGATGAGCAGTTCTTC. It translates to CSSSEAGTPGYDEQFF.

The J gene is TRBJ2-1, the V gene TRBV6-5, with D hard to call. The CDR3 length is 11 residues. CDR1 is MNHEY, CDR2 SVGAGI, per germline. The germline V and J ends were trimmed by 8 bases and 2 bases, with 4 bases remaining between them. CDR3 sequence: CASGAYNEQFF. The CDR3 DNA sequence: TGTGCCAGCGGCGCCTACAATGAGCAGTTCTTC.

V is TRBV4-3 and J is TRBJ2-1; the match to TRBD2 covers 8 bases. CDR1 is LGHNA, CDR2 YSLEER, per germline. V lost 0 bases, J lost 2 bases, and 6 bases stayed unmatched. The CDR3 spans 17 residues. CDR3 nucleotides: TGCGCCAGCAGCCAAGATCCAGCGGGAGTTACCTACAATGAGCAGTTCTTC. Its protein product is CASSQDPAGVTYNEQFF.

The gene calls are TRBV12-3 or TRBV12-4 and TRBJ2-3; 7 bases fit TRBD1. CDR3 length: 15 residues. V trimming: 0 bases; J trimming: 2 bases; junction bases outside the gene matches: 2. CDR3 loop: CASSLAGQHTDTQYF. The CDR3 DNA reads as TGTGCCAGCAGTTTAGCGGGACAGCACACAGATACGCAGTATTTT.

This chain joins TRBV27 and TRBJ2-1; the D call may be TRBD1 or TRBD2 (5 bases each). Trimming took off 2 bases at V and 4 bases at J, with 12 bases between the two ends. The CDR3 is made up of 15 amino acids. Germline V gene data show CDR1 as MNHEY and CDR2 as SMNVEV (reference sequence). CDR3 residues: CASSLEGPGYNEQFF. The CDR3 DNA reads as TGTGCCAGCAGTTTAGAGGGGCCTGGTTACAATGAGCAGTTCTTC.

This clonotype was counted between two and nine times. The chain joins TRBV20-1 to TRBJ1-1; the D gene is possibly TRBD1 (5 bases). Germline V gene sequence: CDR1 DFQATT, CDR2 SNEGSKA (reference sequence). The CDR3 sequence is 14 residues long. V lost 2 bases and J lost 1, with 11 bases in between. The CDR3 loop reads CSARPGRQNTEAFF. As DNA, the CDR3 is TGCAGTGCTAGACCGGGACGGCAGAACACTGAAGCTTTCTTT.

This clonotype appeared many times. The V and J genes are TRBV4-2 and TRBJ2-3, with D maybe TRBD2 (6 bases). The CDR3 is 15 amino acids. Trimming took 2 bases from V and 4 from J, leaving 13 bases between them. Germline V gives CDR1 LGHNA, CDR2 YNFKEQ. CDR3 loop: CASSQSLSGPDTQYF. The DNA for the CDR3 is TGTGCCAGCAGCCAATCGTTAAGCGGGCCAGATACGCAGTATTTT.

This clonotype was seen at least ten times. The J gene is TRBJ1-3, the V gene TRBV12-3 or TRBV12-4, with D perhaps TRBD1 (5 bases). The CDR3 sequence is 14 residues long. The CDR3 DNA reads TGTGCTATCAGCATTGACAGCAAAACGAACACCATATATTTT. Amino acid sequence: CAISIDSKTNTIYF.

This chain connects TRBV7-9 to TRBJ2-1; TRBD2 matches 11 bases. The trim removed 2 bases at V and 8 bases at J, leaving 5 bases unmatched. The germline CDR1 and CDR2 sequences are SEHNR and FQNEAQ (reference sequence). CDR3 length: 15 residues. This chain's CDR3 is CASSLTSGSVYEQFF. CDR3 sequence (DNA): TGTGCCAGCAGCTTAACTAGCGGGAGTGTCTATGAGCAGTTCTTC.

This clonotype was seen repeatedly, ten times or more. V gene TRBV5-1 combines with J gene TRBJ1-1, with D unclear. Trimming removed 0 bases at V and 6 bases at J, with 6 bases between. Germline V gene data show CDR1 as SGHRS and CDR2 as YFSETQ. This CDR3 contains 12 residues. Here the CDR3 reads CASSLGFAEAFF. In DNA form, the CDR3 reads TGCGCCAGCAGCTTGGGGTTCGCTGAAGCTTTCTTT.

The CDR3 sequence is CASSQEPRSGGADTQYF. CDR3 nucleotide sequence: TGCGCCAGCAGCCAAGAACCCAGATCGGGGGGGGCAGATACGCAGTATTTT. The gene calls are TRBV4-1 and TRBJ2-3; 8 bases align to TRBD2. The V gene's germline CDR1 is MGHRA and CDR2 YSYEKL. Germline trimming cut 0 bases from V and 4 bases from J; bases unmatched to any gene: 9. The CDR3 extends over 17 amino acids.

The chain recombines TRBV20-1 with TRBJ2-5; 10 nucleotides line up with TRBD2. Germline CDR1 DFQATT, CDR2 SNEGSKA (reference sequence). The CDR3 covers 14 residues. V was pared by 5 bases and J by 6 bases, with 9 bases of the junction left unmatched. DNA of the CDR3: TGCAGTGCTTCGCCCCTAGCGGGGGAAAAGACCCAGTACTTC. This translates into CSASPLAGEKTQYF.

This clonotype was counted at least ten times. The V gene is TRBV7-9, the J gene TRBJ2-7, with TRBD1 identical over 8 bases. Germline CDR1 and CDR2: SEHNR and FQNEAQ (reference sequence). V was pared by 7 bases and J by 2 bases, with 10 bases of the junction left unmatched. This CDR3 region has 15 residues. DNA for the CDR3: TGTGCCAGCAAGGAAAGAGGGACAGGAACCTACGAGCAGTACTTC. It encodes CASKERGTGTYEQYF.

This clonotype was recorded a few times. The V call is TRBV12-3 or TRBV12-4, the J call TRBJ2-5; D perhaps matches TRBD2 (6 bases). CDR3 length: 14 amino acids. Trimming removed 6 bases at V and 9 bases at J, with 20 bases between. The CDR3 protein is CASSTRSTSDAQYF. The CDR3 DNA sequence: TGTGCCAGCAGCACCCGGTCGACTAGTGACGCCCAGTACTTC.

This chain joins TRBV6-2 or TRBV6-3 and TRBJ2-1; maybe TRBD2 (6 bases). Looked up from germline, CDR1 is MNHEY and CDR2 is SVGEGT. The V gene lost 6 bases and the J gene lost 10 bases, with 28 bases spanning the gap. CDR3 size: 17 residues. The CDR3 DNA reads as TGTGCCAGCAGGGGGGGTATCGGAGGGGAGGCAGGCGAGGAGCAGTTCTTC. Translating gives CASRGGIGGEAGEEQFF.

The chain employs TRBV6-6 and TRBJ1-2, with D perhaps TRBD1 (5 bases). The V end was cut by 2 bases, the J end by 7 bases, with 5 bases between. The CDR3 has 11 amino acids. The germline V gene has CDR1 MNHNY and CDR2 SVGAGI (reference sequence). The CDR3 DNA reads TGTGCCAGCAGTTACCAGGGTGGCTACACCTTC. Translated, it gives CASSYQGGYTF.

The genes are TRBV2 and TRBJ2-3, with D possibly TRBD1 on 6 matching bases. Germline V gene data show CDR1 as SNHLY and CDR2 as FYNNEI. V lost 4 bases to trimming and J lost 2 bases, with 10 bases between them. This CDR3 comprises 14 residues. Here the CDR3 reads CASSVKGDTDTQYF. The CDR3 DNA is TGTGCCAGCAGTGTGAAGGGGGACACAGATACGCAGTATTTT.

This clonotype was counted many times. The CDR3 reads CASSSGLAADTQYF. In nucleotides, the CDR3 is TGTGCCAGCAGTTCGGGACTAGCGGCGGATACGCAGTATTTT. This chain joins TRBV12-3 or TRBV12-4 and TRBJ2-3; 11 bases fit TRBD2. V lost 4 bases, J lost 6 bases, and 3 bases stayed unmatched. The length of the CDR3 is 14 residues.

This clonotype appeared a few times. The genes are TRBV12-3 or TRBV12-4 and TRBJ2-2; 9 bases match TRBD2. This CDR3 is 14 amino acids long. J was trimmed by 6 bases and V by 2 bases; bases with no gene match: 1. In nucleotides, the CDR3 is TGTGCCAGCAGTTTAAAGCGGGGGGCCGGGGAGCTGTTTTTT. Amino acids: CASSLKRGAGELFF.

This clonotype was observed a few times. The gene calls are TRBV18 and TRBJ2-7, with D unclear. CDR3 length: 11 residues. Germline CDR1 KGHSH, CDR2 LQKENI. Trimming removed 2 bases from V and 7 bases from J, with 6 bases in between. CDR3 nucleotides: TGTGCCAGCTCACCAAAGGTAGAGCAGTACTTC. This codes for CASSPKVEQYF.